The 22 T cell receptor beta chains in this list originate from one sample, sequenced in a study of shared clonotypes between healthy human individuals. The data were produced by immunoSEQ multiplex PCR, yet TCRdb's version contains in-frame clones alone and is incomplete. The table records about 2.3 million clones, about 90% of them present only once. Specimen: naive CD4+ T cells from PBMCs. Sample subset: CD45RA+ positively selected. These TCRs come from a man aged 18 to 30 in good health. Some clones in this sample may be carry-over from other donors' samples.

The chain employs TRBV29-1 and TRBJ2-1; D ambiguous. This CDR3 spans 12 amino acids. Germline V CDR1 and CDR2: SQVTM, ANQGSEA. The V end lost 3 bases, the J end lost 2 bases, and 5 bases lay between the germline ends. The CDR3 nucleotides are TGCAGCGTTGATTCTACCTACAATGAGCAGTTCTTC. It is translated as CSVDSTYNEQFF.

V and J are TRBV19 and TRBJ2-3; D remains unclear. The V end was cut by 4 bases, the J end by 1 base, with 12 bases between. The CDR3 totals 15 residues. From germline, CDR1 is LNHDA and CDR2 SQIVND (reference sequence). The chain's CDR3 is CASSTTARGTDTQYF. For the CDR3, the DNA is TGTGCCAGTAGTACGACGGCTAGAGGCACAGATACGCAGTATTTT. Full variable domain (missing parts from reference TRBV19 and TRBJ2-3): DGGITQSPKYLFRKEGQNVTLSCEQNLNHDAMYWYRQDPGQGLRLIYYSQIVNDFQKGDIAEGYSVSREKKESFPLTVTSAQKNPTAFYLCASSTTARGTDTQYFGPGTRLTVL.

The chain links TRBV4-2 to TRBJ2-7, with a possible D match to TRBD2 (6 bases). The CDR3 loop spans 16 amino acids. V was cut by 3 bases and J by 0 bases, with 15 bases left in between. Per germline, CDR1 LGHNA and CDR2 YNFKEQ. CDR3 coding DNA: TGTGCCAGCAGCCAGGGGTCAGCGGGTGACTCCTACGAGCAGTACTTC. It is translated as CASSQGSAGDSYEQYF.

The chain couples TRBV7-9 to TRBJ2-5; D is perhaps TRBD1 (5 bases). Looked up from germline, CDR1 is SEHNR and CDR2 is FQNEAQ (reference sequence). The CDR3 runs 18 residues. The ends were cut back, 0 bases at V and 2 bases at J, with 19 bases in the middle. The CDR3 spells CASSLARLGASLQETQYF. The CDR3 DNA sequence: TGTGCCAGCAGCTTAGCGCGCTTAGGGGCGTCTCTGCAAGAGACCCAGTACTTC.

This clone has only one observation. V usage is TRBV19 and J usage is TRBJ2-7; 8 bases are a match to TRBD1. CDR1 and CDR2 (germline): LNHDA, SQIVND (reference sequence). This CDR3 spans 13 amino acids. V lost 5 bases, J lost 6 bases, and 6 bases stayed unmatched. The CDR3 loop reads CASSGRGRSEQYF. In nucleotides, the CDR3 is TGTGCCAGTAGTGGCAGGGGGCGGTCCGAGCAGTACTTC. Together with reference TRBV19 and TRBJ2-7, the CDR3 gives the full variable domain: DGGITQSPKYLFRKEGQNVTLSCEQNLNHDAMYWYRQDPGQGLRLIYYSQIVNDFQKGDIAEGYSVSREKKESFPLTVTSAQKNPTAFYLCASSGRGRSEQYFGPGTRLTVT.

This chain's CDR3 is CASSVDSSYNEQFF. Here the CDR3 DNA reads TGTGCCAGCAGTGTCGACAGTTCCTACAATGAGCAGTTCTTC. V usage is TRBV2 and J usage is TRBJ2-1; perhaps TRBD1 as D (5 bases). Germline V CDR1 and CDR2: SNHLY, FYNNEI. With 4 bases removed from V and 1 base from J, the gap between germline ends came to 8 bases. The CDR3 loop spans 14 amino acids.

This clone was observed once. The chain employs TRBV19 and TRBJ1-2; D may be TRBD1 (5 bases). The length of the CDR3 is 15 residues. The germline gives CDR1 LNHDA, CDR2 SQIVND (reference sequence). The V end was cut by 4 bases, the J end by 3 bases, with 15 bases between. The CDR3 bases are TGTGCCAGTAGTACGGTCTGGGGCCAGGACTATGGCTACACCTTC. It encodes CASSTVWGQDYGYTF.

The genes are TRBV5-1 and TRBJ2-1; 7 bases match TRBD1. This CDR3 is built from 15 residues. The V segment lost 0 bases and the J segment 5 bases; nucleotides outside the gene matches: 5. Germline lookup yields CDR1 SGHRS and CDR2 YFSETQ. CDR3 sequence reads: CASSLAGTADNEQFF. CDR3 DNA: TGCGCCAGCAGCTTGGCGGGGACAGCCGACAATGAGCAGTTCTTC.

This chain links TRBV19 with TRBJ1-2; TRBD1 aligns across 10 bases. CDR1 LNHDA and CDR2 SQIVND come from the germline V gene (reference sequence). V shed 5 bases and J 3 bases; nucleotides not matched to a gene: 6. This CDR3 comprises 15 residues. This CDR3 reads CASSARTGGYYGYTF. DNA of the CDR3: TGTGCCAGTAGTGCGCGGACAGGGGGATACTATGGCTACACCTTC. Complete variable domain (other parts from reference TRBV19 and TRBJ1-2): DGGITQSPKYLFRKEGQNVTLSCEQNLNHDAMYWYRQDPGQGLRLIYYSQIVNDFQKGDIAEGYSVSREKKESFPLTVTSAQKNPTAFYLCASSARTGGYYGYTFGSGTRLTVV.

The genes are TRBV5-1 and TRBJ1-2; TRBD1 matches at 7 bases. CDR1 SGHRS and CDR2 YFSETQ come from the germline V gene. Trimming removed 3 bases from V and 6 bases from J; junction bases left unmatched: 23. This CDR3 region has 19 residues. The DNA for the CDR3 is TGCGCCAGCAGCTGGGGCCCACCTCGACAGGGAGGGCAACAGAATGGCTACACCTTC. It encodes CASSWGPPRQGGQQNGYTF.

CDR3 region: CASSPPRGQEKAFF. In nucleotides, the CDR3 is TGTGCCAGCTCACCACCGAGGGGCCAGGAAAAGGCTTTCTTT. The rearrangement joins TRBV18 to TRBJ1-1, with D possibly being TRBD1 (5 bases). Germline V CDR1 and CDR2: KGHSH, LQKENI. Trimming left V 0 bases short and J 11 bases short, with 16 bases between. This CDR3 has 14 amino acids. The full variable domain, with the rest looked up from reference TRBV18 and TRBJ1-1, is NAGVMQNPRHLVRRRGQEARLRCSPMKGHSHVYWYRQLPEEGLKFMVYLQKENIIDESGMPKERFSAEFPKEGPSILRIQQVVRGDSAAYFCASSPPRGQEKAFFGQGTRLTVV.

This chain connects TRBV28 to TRBJ2-3, with D unresolved. Germline V gives CDR1 MDHEN, CDR2 SYDVKM. Trimming removed 4 bases from V and 6 bases from J, with 17 bases in between. CDR3 size: 15 residues. The DNA for the CDR3 is TGTGCCAGCAGTTCTCCTTATGGGCCCGGGGATACGCAGTATTTT. Translated: CASSSPYGPGDTQYF.

The V call is TRBV30, the J call TRBJ1-1; possibly TRBD1 for D (5 bases). The germline V and J ends were trimmed by 2 bases and 8 bases, with 18 bases remaining between them. This CDR3 comprises 14 residues. Germline loops: CDR1 GTSNPN, CDR2 SVGIG (reference sequence). The CDR3 bases are TGTGCCTGGAGTCCCCCCGGGACCAACGACGAAGCTTTCTTT. Translated, it gives CAWSPPGTNDEAFF.

This clone was seen just once. The chain carries TRBV5-4 and TRBJ2-6; TRBD1 agrees at 11 bases. CDR1 is SGHNT and CDR2 is YYREEE in the germline V gene (reference sequence). The CDR3 has 19 residues. The V and J ends lost 2 bases and 0 bases, in that order; junction bases with no gene match: 7. The CDR3: CASSFQSGTGGSGANVLTF. For the CDR3, the DNA is TGTGCCAGCAGCTTCCAATCCGGGACAGGGGGCTCTGGGGCCAACGTCCTGACTTTC.

This chain uses TRBV5-8 with TRBJ1-5; no clear D. The V end lost 0 bases, the J end lost 6 bases, and 16 bases lay between the germline ends. CDR1 is SGHTS, CDR2 YDEGEE, per germline. This CDR3 region has 16 residues. In DNA form, the CDR3 reads TGTGCCAGCAGCTTGGGGACTGCCCTCCTTAGTCAGCCCCAGCATTTT. Amino acids: CASSLGTALLSQPQHF.

The rearrangement links TRBV4-3 to TRBJ2-7, with D unclear. Trimming shortened V by 1 base and J by 6 bases, and 22 bases separated the two germline ends. Per germline, CDR1 LGHNA and CDR2 YSLEER. This CDR3 comprises 17 residues. CDR3 in DNA: TGCGCCAGCAGCCAAGCTCAAGCCGGGCAAGGTGGGGTCGAGCAGTACTTC. Protein: CASSQAQAGQGGVEQYF.

V and J are TRBV29-1 and TRBJ2-3; 10 nucleotides align to TRBD2. This CDR3 is built from 16 residues. The V gene end was trimmed by 7 bases and the J gene end by 0 bases; junction bases not matched to a gene: 10. Looked up from germline, CDR1 is SQVTM and CDR2 is ANQGSEA. This chain's CDR3 is CSGSGTSATSTDTQYF. In DNA form, the CDR3 reads TGCAGCGGATCCGGGACTAGCGCAACTAGCACAGATACGCAGTATTTT.

This rearrangement joins TRBV10-3 to TRBJ1-1; a possible D gene is TRBD1 (6 bases). Trimming pared 2 bases from V and 1 base from J, leaving 11 bases between. This CDR3 contains 15 residues. Germline V CDR1 and CDR2: ENHRY, SYGVKD. In DNA, the CDR3 is TGTGCCATCAGTGAGGGGGGGCAGAGGAACACTGAAGCTTTCTTT. Translating gives CAISEGGQRNTEAFF.

Turning to this clone: Other DNA sequences in this specimen translate into the identical CDR3. CDR3 sequence: CASSVAGSSSYEQYF. As DNA, the CDR3 is TGTGCCAGCAGCGTAGCCGGGAGTAGCTCCTACGAGCAGTACTTC. This sequence joins TRBV9 and TRBJ2-7, with D maybe TRBD2 (6 bases). Germline V gives CDR1 SGDLS, CDR2 YYNGEE. V gave up 0 bases and J gave up 0 bases, with 10 bases separating them. The CDR3 runs to 15 residues.

The J gene is TRBJ1-1, the V gene TRBV7-3; the D is unclear. The CDR3 is 13 residues long. Germline V gene data show CDR1 as SGHTA and CDR2 as FQGTGA. Trimming shortened V by 1 base and J by 1 base, and 4 bases separated the two germline ends. This chain's CDR3 is CASSLRTNTEAFF. The CDR3 nucleotides are TGTGCCAGCAGCTTAAGGACGAACACTGAAGCTTTCTTT.

The genes are TRBV7-3 and TRBJ2-7; the D is unclear. The CDR3 runs to 13 residues. V shed 8 bases and J shed 1 base, with 12 bases lying between them. Germline V gene data show CDR1 as SGHTA and CDR2 as FQGTGA. This CDR3 reads CASSQTVSYEQYF. Here the CDR3 DNA reads TGTGCCAGCTCGCAGACGGTATCCTACGAGCAGTACTTC. Together with reference TRBV7-3 and TRBJ2-7, the CDR3 gives the full variable domain: GAGVSQTPSNKVTEKGKYVELRCDPISGHTALYWYRQSLGQGPEFLIYFQGTGAADDSGLPNDRFFAVRPEGSVSTLKIQRTERGDSAVYLCASSQTVSYEQYFGPGTRLTVT.

The rearrangement uses TRBV19 and TRBJ2-2; D call uncertain. The CDR3 contains 15 residues. The ends were cut back, 1 base at V and 1 base at J, with 7 bases in the middle. The germline gives CDR1 LNHDA, CDR2 SQIVND (reference sequence). The CDR3 nucleotides are TGTGCCAGTAGTATAGTCGGTCGGAACACCGGGGAGCTGTTTTTT. This gives the protein CASSIVGRNTGELFF.